The 22 T cell receptor beta chains listed next were all sequenced from one sample in a study of patients and donors after allogeneic stem cell transplantation. TCRdb used MiXCR to reprocess the RT-PCR reads, holding one entry per CDR3 protein. The sample has approximately 20,000 distinct CDR3 sequences, 4.9% seen once. Sequencing was done on a sample of blood, either unsorted or a sorted T cell fraction (not recorded which). The receptors were sampled from a human donor who was either an allogeneic HSCT recipient or a stem cell or donor lymphocyte infusion donor (not recorded which). It is not recorded whose cells these are; they may come from a transplant donor.

This clonotype was found a few times. The V gene is TRBV7-9, the J gene TRBJ1-1, with D tentatively TRBD1 (6 bases). Germline CDR1 SEHNR, CDR2 FQNEAQ (reference sequence). This CDR3 has 15 residues. Deletions cut 5 bases from V and 1 base from J, with 14 bases between. For the CDR3, the DNA is TGTGCCAGCAGCCACAGGGTAGGCACGAACACTGAAGCTTTCTTT. Translated, it gives CASSHRVGTNTEAFF.

At least ten counts were recorded for this clonotype. The chain recombines TRBV6-2 or TRBV6-3 with TRBJ1-4, with D possibly matching TRBD1 (5 bases). Trimming left V 6 bases short and J 5 bases short, with 16 bases between. CDR1 and CDR2 from the germline V gene are MNHEY and SVGEGT. This CDR3 region has 15 residues. The CDR3 here is CASSSPGRENEKLFF. The CDR3 DNA is TGTGCCAGCAGCTCACCGGGACGGGAGAATGAAAAACTGTTTTTT.

This clonotype appeared many times. V and J are TRBV7-9 and TRBJ1-2, with a tentative D call TRBD1 (5 bases). V was shortened by 3 bases and J by 4 bases, with 9 bases between the two germline ends. From germline, CDR1 is SEHNR and CDR2 FQNEAQ (reference sequence). The CDR3 runs 13 residues. CDR3 nucleotides: TGTGCCAGCAGCTTGGCCGGGGGCTATGGCTACACCTTC. Encoded protein: CASSLAGGYGYTF.

Many counts were recorded for this clonotype. CDR3 sequence: CASSFDPDSYNEQFF. Here the CDR3 DNA reads TGTGCCAGCAGTTTTGACCCCGACTCTTACAATGAGCAGTTCTTC. The rearrangement uses TRBV28 and TRBJ2-1; no reliable D call. V lost 3 bases and J lost 4, with 13 bases in between. Germline V gives CDR1 MDHEN, CDR2 SYDVKM. This CDR3 has 15 amino acids.

This clonotype was observed a few times. The chain recombines TRBV20-1 with TRBJ2-1; 9 bases map to TRBD2. Losses at the gene ends were 4 bases for V and 7 bases for J; bases not matched to a gene: 8. Germline lookup yields CDR1 DFQATT and CDR2 SNEGSKA (reference sequence). The CDR3 loop spans 14 amino acids. The CDR3 here is CSAKRLAAWNEQFF. CDR3 coding DNA: TGCAGTGCTAAAAGACTAGCGGCCTGGAATGAGCAGTTCTTC.

The chain uses TRBV9 and TRBJ2-1, with TRBD1 as a possible D gene (6 bases). Germline V CDR1 and CDR2: SGDLS, YYNGEE. The CDR3 sequence is 17 residues long. Trimming cost V 0 bases and J 8 bases, with 21 bases left between them. CDR3 nucleotide sequence: TGTGCCAGCAGCGTAGCTACGAGGGGACACCGCGCTGATGAGCAGTTCTTC. It codes for CASSVATRGHRADEQFF.

This clonotype was observed at least ten times. The rearrangement joins TRBV29-1 to TRBJ1-5; no reliable D call. V lost 4 bases, J lost 4 bases, and 11 bases lay in between. The germline gives CDR1 SQVTM, CDR2 ANQGSEA. The CDR3 is 13 residues long. CDR3 region: CSVATVQNQPQHF. Here the CDR3 DNA reads TGCAGCGTTGCGACGGTCCAAAATCAGCCCCAGCATTTT.

Many counts were recorded for this clonotype. The chain recombines TRBV5-5 with TRBJ1-3, with D possibly matching TRBD1 (5 bases). This CDR3 has 15 residues. Germline-derived CDR1 and CDR2 are SGHKS and YYEKEE (reference sequence). V lost 1 base and J lost 0, with 8 bases in between. CDR3 region: CASSLFGASGNTIYF. The CDR3 nucleotides read TGTGCCAGCAGCTTGTTTGGGGCCTCTGGAAACACCATATATTTT.

The CDR3, as DNA: TGCAGTGCGGAACCCAGGGGTGTCTATGGCTACACCTTC. Its protein product is CSAEPRGVYGYTF. This chain uses TRBV20-1 with TRBJ1-2; weak D call: TRBD1 (6 bases). CDR3 size: 13 residues. Trimming removed 6 bases from V and 4 bases from J, with 15 bases in between. Germline V gene data show CDR1 as DFQATT and CDR2 as SNEGSKA (reference sequence).

There are many counts of this clonotype. V usage is TRBV6-5 and J usage is TRBJ1-5; D possibly corresponds to TRBD1 (6 bases). Deletions cut 2 bases from V and 4 bases from J, with 12 bases between. The CDR3 is 15 residues long. Germline V gives CDR1 MNHEY, CDR2 SVGAGI. The CDR3 region is CASSYGGGANQPQHF. The CDR3 region has the DNA TGTGCCAGCAGTTACGGTGGGGGCGCGAATCAGCCCCAGCATTTT.

This clonotype was seen repeatedly, ten times or more. The genes are TRBV4-1 and TRBJ2-5; TRBD2 matches at 11 bases. The CDR3 loop spans 17 amino acids. V lost 4 bases and J lost 3; bases outside the gene matches: 10. Looked up from germline, CDR1 is MGHRA and CDR2 is YSYEKL. CDR3 DNA sequence: TGCGCCAGCAGCCTCAAGAGGAGTAGCGGGGGGGAAGAGACCCAGTACTTC. Translated: CASSLKRSSGGEETQYF.

In this sample, this clonotype turned up many times. The V call is TRBV24-1, the J call TRBJ2-2; TRBD2 agrees at 9 bases. Unmatched junction bases numbered 3, after V lost 6 bases and J lost 5 bases. Per the germline V gene, CDR1 is KGHDR and CDR2 is SFDVKD. This CDR3 spans 14 amino acids. CDR3 protein: CATSPSGITGELFF. The DNA of the CDR3 is TGTGCCACCAGTCCTAGCGGGATTACCGGGGAGCTGTTTTTT.

The chain uses TRBV20-1 and TRBJ2-5, with no clear D. This CDR3 comprises 12 residues. Per germline, CDR1 DFQATT and CDR2 SNEGSKA (reference sequence). V was cut by 0 bases and J by 2 bases, with 4 bases left in between. The DNA of the CDR3 is TGCAGTGCTAGAGATGAACAAGAGACCCAGTACTTC. As protein: CSARDEQETQYF.

The chain is built from TRBV28 and TRBJ2-1; 8 bases align to TRBD1. This CDR3 region has 12 residues. Germline V gene lookup returns CDR1 MDHEN and CDR2 SYDVKM. Trimming at V came to 6 bases and at J to 13 bases, leaving 8 bases not matched to a gene. DNA for the CDR3: TGTGCCAGCAGGGGACAGGCAGCTCTTCAGTTCTTC. This sequence encodes CASRGQAALQFF. Combining the CDR3 with reference TRBV28 and TRBJ2-1 gives the whole variable domain DVKVTQSSRYLVKRTGEKVFLECVQDMDHENMFWYRQDPGLGLRLIYFSYDVKMKEKGDIPEGYSVSREKKERFSLILESASTNQTSMYLCASRGQAALQFFGPGTRLTVL.

This clonotype was detected ten times or more. The chain links TRBV2 to TRBJ1-6; D gene uncertain. V lost 2 bases and J lost 9, with 14 bases in between. The CDR3 spans 15 residues. Germline V gene data show CDR1 as SNHLY and CDR2 as FYNNEI. The CDR3 region is CASSESRGRRSPLHF. The CDR3 DNA follows: TGTGCCAGCAGTGAAAGTCGGGGTCGACGTTCACCCCTCCACTTT.

This clonotype was seen at least ten times. The CDR3 DNA reads as TGTGCCAGCAGCTTAAAAGTCGTAGGCAGGGCCTATAATTCACCCCTCCACTTT. It specifies CASSLKVVGRAYNSPLHF. The chain employs TRBV11-2 and TRBJ1-6, with a tentative D call TRBD1 (5 bases). CDR3 length equals 18 residues. Per the germline V gene, CDR1 is SGHAT and CDR2 is FQNNGV. Trimming left V 2 bases short and J 2 bases short, with 16 bases between.

The sample holds many counts of this clonotype. This rearrangement joins TRBV6-1 to TRBJ2-2; D might be TRBD1 or TRBD2, each matching 6 bases. The germline CDR1 and CDR2 sequences are MNHNS and SASEGT. The CDR3 is made up of 14 amino acids. The V end was cut by 6 bases, the J end by 0 bases, with 8 bases between. The CDR3 region has the DNA TGTGCCAGCAGGGGGGGCTCGAACACCGGGGAGCTGTTTTTT. This translates into CASRGGSNTGELFF.

The rearrangement joins TRBV20-1 to TRBJ2-5; 9 bases agree with TRBD2. The junction had 6 bases not matched to a gene; V was cut back by 2 bases and J by 5 bases. The CDR3 is 14 amino acids. Germline lookup yields CDR1 DFQATT and CDR2 SNEGSKA (reference sequence). The DNA for the CDR3 is TGCAGTGCTAGACGGGTAGCGGGGGTTGAGACCCAGTACTTC. Its protein product is CSARRVAGVETQYF.

The chain combines TRBV1 with TRBJ2-4; TRBD1 reflects the table's D call only, with no check against the DNA. TRBV1 is a pseudogene segment. The CDR3 contains 16 residues. This CDR3 is CTSSRLGGLAKNIQYF. CDR3 DNA: TGCACCAGCAGCCGCCTAGGGGGGCTAGCCAAAAACATTCAGTACTTC.

This clonotype qualifies as medium-sized. The rearrangement uses TRBV20-1 and TRBJ1-1, with unresolved D. Germline-derived CDR1 and CDR2 are DFQATT and SNEGSKA (reference sequence). Trimming cost V 5 bases and J 5 bases, with 12 bases left between them. The CDR3 loop spans 12 amino acids. The CDR3 coding sequence is TGCAGTGCTGATGTCCACGGGACTGAAGCTTTCTTT. Translation: CSADVHGTEAFF.

This clonotype was seen a few times. The chain couples TRBV11-2 to TRBJ1-1, with D possibly matching TRBD1 (6 bases). The V and J ends lost 5 bases and 6 bases respectively, with 13 bases between them. The CDR3 totals 13 residues. Germline V gives CDR1 SGHAT, CDR2 FQNNGV. CDR3 DNA sequence: TGTGCCAGCAGCGCACAGGGTCGGGCTGAAGCTTTCTTT. Protein sequence: CASSAQGRAEAFF.

This clonotype is deemed medium-sized (0.01 to 0.1%). V gene TRBV5-1 combines with J gene TRBJ2-1; TRBD2 matches at 10 bases. The germline CDR1 and CDR2 sequences are SGHRS and YFSETQ. The CDR3 extends over 15 amino acids. Trimming took 0 bases from V and 9 from J; bases not matched to a gene: 6. CDR3 coding DNA: TGCGCCAGCAGCTTGGTGGCTAGCGGGAGTGGTGAGCAGTTCTTC. It is translated as CASSLVASGSGEQFF.